A single sample is the source of the 9 T cell receptor beta chains below, sequenced in a study of tumor and adjacent non-tumor tissue in lung cancer. The template was RNA from unsorted bulk tissue. TCRbeta libraries were built with three rounds of nested PCR, modified from ARM-PCR. In TCRdb, the multiplex PCR reads were re-called with MiXCR into one record per CDR3 protein. Of 90,000 to 130,000 distinct CDR3 sequences listed, around 82% are singletons. The sequencing input was lung tumor tissue. The receptors originated from a man between 70 and 80 years old with non-small cell lung cancer.

This rearrangement joins TRBV12-5 to TRBJ1-5; D might be TRBD1 (5 bases). Trimming left V 8 bases short and J 4 bases short, with 12 bases between. CDR3 size: 13 residues. Germline assignment: CDR1 LGHNT and CDR2 FRNRAP. CDR3 sequence: CASNPNRNQPQHF. CDR3 sequence (DNA): TGTGCTAGTAACCCGAACAGGAATCAGCCCCAGCATTTT.

The chain carries TRBV6-6 and TRBJ1-5; D remains unclear. The V end was cut by 7 bases, the J end by 0 bases, with 13 bases between. The CDR3 has 15 residues. CDR1 and CDR2 (germline): MNHNY, SVGAGI (reference sequence). Here the CDR3 reads CASITRIYSNQPQHF. In DNA, the CDR3 is TGTGCCAGCATCACCCGGATATATAGCAATCAGCCCCAGCATTTT.

Notes on this clonotype: The conserved final phenylalanine or tryptophan is absent from the CDR3, which likely points to a read error. The chain carries TRBV5-4 and TRBJ2-5; D unresolved. This CDR3 spans 14 amino acids. Looked up from germline, CDR1 is SGHNT and CDR2 is YYREEE (reference sequence). Deletions cut 1 base from V and 4 bases from J, with 11 bases between. The CDR3 loop is CASSLMRRRETQYI. The CDR3 coding sequence is TGTGCCAGCAGCTTGATGCGGCGTCGAGAGACCCAGTACATC.

About this clonotype itself: One end of the junction does not line up with germline, which may come from a read error. V is TRBV5-4 and J is TRBJ1-2; a possible D gene is TRBD1 (6 bases). The CDR3 loop spans 12 amino acids. CDR1 and CDR2 (germline): SGHNT, YYREEE (reference sequence). The CDR3 sequence is CASTQRGDGYTF. CDR3 bases: TGTGCCAGCACCCAAAGGGGGGATGGCTACACATTC.

Concerning this clonotype itself: Relative to the germline gene, one junction end is altered; a read error may explain this. The V and J genes are TRBV20-1 and TRBJ2-7; 7 positions match TRBD1. Germline V gives CDR1 DFQATT, CDR2 SNEGSKA (reference sequence). There are 13 residues in the CDR3. The CDR3 DNA reads as TGCAGTGCTAGGACAGGGCACTTCTACAAGCAGTACTTC. This encodes CSARTGHFYKQYF.

A word on this clonotype: At one boundary the junction diverges from the germline segment, which might be a read error. This chain links TRBV14 with TRBJ2-2; D is unresolved. This CDR3 is built from 16 residues. Looked up from germline, CDR1 is SGHDN and CDR2 is FVKESK. The CDR3 coding sequence is TGTGCCAACAGACGAACTACCGGAGCGAATACCGGGGAGCTGTTTTTT. Its translation is CANRRTTGANTGELFF.

This clonotype was recorded many times. V gene TRBV7-9 combines with J gene TRBJ2-5, with D maybe TRBD1 (5 bases). The CDR3 has 16 residues. Germline loops: CDR1 SEHNR, CDR2 FQNEAQ (reference sequence). Between the trimmed V and J ends, which lost 1 base and 3 bases, there was a span of 15 bases. The CDR3 spells CASSLEGVRPEETQYF. The CDR3, as DNA: TGTGCCAGCAGCTTAGAAGGGGTCCGGCCGGAAGAGACCCAGTACTTC.

Points on this clonotype: The germline gene is not matched at one end of the junction; a read error may be the cause. The rearrangement uses TRBV6-1 and TRBJ1-5, with a weak D call TRBD1 (5 bases). Per germline, CDR1 MNHNS and CDR2 SASEGT. This CDR3 has 15 amino acids. The CDR3 bases are TGTGTCAGCAGTGATTGGGGGGAATGCCATCAGCCCCAGCATTTT. Its protein is CVSSDWGECHQPQHF.

Concerning this clonotype itself: One junction end disagrees with the germline gene, perhaps due to a read error. J is TRBJ1-1 and V is TRBV29-1, with 11 bases matching TRBD1. CDR1 is SQVTM and CDR2 is ANQGSEA in the germline V gene. The CDR3 length is 13 residues. The CDR3 DNA sequence: TGTAGCGCAGGACAGGGGGCGAGGTCTGAAGCTTTCTTT. It is translated as CSAGQGARSEAFF.